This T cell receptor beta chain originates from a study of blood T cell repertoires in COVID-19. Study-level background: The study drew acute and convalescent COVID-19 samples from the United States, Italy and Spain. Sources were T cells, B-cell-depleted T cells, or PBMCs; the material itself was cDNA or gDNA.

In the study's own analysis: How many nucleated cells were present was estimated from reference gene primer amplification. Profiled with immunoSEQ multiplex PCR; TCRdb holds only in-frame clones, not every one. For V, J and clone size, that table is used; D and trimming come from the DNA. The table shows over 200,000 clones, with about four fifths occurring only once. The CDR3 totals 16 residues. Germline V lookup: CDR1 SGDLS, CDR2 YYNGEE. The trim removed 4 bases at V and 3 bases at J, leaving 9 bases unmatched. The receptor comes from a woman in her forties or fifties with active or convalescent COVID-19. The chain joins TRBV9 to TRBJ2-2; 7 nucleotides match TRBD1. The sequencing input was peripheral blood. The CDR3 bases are TGTGCCAGCAGCCCCGTGGGGACAGAGTACACCGGGGAGCTGTTTTTT. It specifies CASSPVGTEYTGELFF.